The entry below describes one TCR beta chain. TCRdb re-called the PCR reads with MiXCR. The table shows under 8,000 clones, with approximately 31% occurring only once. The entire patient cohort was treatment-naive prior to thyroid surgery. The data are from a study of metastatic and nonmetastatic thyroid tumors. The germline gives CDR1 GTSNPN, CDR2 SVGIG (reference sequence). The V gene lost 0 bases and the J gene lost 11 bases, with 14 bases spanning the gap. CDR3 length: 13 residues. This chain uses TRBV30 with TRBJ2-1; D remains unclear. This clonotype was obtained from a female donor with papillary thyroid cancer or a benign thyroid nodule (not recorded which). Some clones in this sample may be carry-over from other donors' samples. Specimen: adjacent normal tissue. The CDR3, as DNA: TGTGCCTGGAGTGTTTATACCGCAATGCAGCAGTTCTTC. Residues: CAWSVYTAMQQFF.